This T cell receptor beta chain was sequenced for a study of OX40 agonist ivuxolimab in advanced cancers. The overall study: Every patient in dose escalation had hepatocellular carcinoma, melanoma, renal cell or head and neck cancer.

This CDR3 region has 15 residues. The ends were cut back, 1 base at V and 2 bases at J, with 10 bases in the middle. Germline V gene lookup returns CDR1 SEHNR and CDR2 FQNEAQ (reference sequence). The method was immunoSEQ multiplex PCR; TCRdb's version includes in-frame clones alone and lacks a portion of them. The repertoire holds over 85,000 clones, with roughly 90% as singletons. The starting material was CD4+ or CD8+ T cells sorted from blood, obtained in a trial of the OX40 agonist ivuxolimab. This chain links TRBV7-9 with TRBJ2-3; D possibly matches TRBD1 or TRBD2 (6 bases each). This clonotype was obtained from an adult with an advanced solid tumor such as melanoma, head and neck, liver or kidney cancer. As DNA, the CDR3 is TGTGCCAGCAGCTTAGGCGGGACAATCACAGATACGCAGTATTTT. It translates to CASSLGGTITDTQYF. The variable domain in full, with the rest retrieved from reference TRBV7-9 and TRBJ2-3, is DTGVSQNPRHKITKRGQNVTFRCDPISEHNRLYWYRQTLGQGPEFLTYFQNEAQLEKSRLLSDRFSAERPKGSFSTLEIQRTEQGDSAMYLCASSLGGTITDTQYFGPGTRLTVL.